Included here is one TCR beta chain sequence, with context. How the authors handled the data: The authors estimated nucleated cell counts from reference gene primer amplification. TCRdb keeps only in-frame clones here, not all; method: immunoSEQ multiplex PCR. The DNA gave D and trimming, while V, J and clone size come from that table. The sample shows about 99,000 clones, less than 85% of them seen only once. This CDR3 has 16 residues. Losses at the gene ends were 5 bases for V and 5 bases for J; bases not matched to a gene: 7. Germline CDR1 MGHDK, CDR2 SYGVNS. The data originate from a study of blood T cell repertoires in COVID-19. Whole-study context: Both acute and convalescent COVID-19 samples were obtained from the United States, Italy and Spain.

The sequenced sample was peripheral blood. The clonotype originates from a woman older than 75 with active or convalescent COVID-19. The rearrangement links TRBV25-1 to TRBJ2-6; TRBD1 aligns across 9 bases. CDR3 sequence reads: CASSTTGGRRANVLTF. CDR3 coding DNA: TGTGCCAGCAGTACCACAGGGGGCAGGAGGGCCAACGTCCTGACTTTC.